This T cell receptor beta chain was observed in a study of OX40 agonist ivuxolimab in advanced cancers. Per germline, CDR1 SGHDT and CDR2 YYEEEE. CDR3 length: 13 amino acids. V lost 2 bases and J lost 7, with 13 bases in between. The data were produced by immunoSEQ multiplex PCR, yet TCRdb's version contains in-frame clones alone and is incomplete. In the table there are about 48,000 clones, approximately 84% of which are singletons. For this clone: The antigen is unknown.

Regarding the study as a whole: Antigen specificity of clonally expanded peripheral T cells was not established.

V usage is TRBV5-6 and J usage is TRBJ2-7; tentative D call: TRBD1 (5 bases). Sequencing used CD4+ or CD8+ T cells sorted from blood, obtained in a trial of the OX40 agonist ivuxolimab. This TCR came from an adult with an advanced solid tumor such as melanoma, head and neck, liver or kidney cancer. CDR3 DNA sequence: TGTGCCAGCAGCTTACAGGCTCCAGAGGAGCAGTACTTC. Amino acid sequence: CASSLQAPEEQYF.